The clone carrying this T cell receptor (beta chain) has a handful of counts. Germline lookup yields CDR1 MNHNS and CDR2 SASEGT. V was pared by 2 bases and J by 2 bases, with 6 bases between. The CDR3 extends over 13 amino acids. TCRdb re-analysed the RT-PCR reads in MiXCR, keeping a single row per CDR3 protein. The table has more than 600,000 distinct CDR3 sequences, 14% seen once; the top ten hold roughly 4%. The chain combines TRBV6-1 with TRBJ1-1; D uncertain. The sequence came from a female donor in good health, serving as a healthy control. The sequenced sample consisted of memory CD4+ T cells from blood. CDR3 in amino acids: CASSERPNTEAFF. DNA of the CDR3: TGTGCCAGCAGTGAAAGACCCAACACTGAAGCTTTCTTT.